This is a list of T cell receptor beta chains from one sample in a study of blood T cell repertoires in COVID-19. Measured with immunoSEQ multiplex PCR; TCRdb has only the in-frame clones, and not every one. The sample lists 300,000 or so clones, roughly 90% occurring once. Material for sequencing was peripheral blood. These receptors originate from a woman aged 25-40 years with COVID-19, enrolled during active disease. CDR3s include the opening cysteine and the closing phenylalanine or tryptophan. D genes are given only for firm matches. The size of a clone is reported for some rows only, either as once, few or many, or as a class for expanded clones.

clone size	J gene	D gene	V gene	CDR3 DNA	CDR3 protein
.	TRBJ1-6	TRBD1	TRBV5-5	TGTGCCAGCAGCTTGGGACAGGGGAATTCACCCCTCCACTTT	CASSLGQGNSPLHF
.	TRBJ2-4	TRBD1	TRBV5-1	TGCGCCAGCAGCTTGGGAGGACAGGATATAAACATTCAGTACTTC	CASSLGGQDINIQYF
once	TRBJ2-1	TRBD2	TRBV7-2	TGTGCCAGCAGCTTAGCAGAACTAGCGGGACGGGAATTCTTC	CASSLAELAGREFF
few	TRBJ1-1	.	TRBV10-1	TGCGCCAGCAGTGATGGCAGGGCGAACACTGAAGCTTTCTTT	CASSDGRANTEAFF
.	TRBJ2-7	TRBD2	TRBV27	TGTGCCAGCAGTTTAGCGGGAGATTCATACGAGCAGTACTTC	CASSLAGDSYEQYF
.	TRBJ2-7	TRBD1	TRBV7-2	TGTGCCAGCAGCTTAGAGGGACAGAGCTACGAGCAGTACTTC	CASSLEGQSYEQYF
.	TRBJ1-4	.	TRBV18	TGTGCCAGCTCGCCCACAGATGAAAAACTGTTTTTT	CASSPTDEKLFF
.	TRBJ2-7	TRBD1	TRBV18	TGTGCCAGCTCGCTTGGAAGGGACAGGGTATTCTCCTACGAGCAGTACTTC	CASSLGRDRVFSYEQYF
.	TRBJ1-3	TRBD1	TRBV27	TGTGCCAGCAGTTTATCTACAGGGGACTCTGGAAACACCATATATTTT	CASSLSTGDSGNTIYF
.	TRBJ1-2	.	TRBV27	TGTGCCAGCAGTTTATCTGGCAGGGAGGATGGCTACACCTTC	CASSLSGREDGYTF
.	TRBJ1-5	.	TRBV30	TGTGCCTGGAGTGCGGAGGCCAATCAGCCCCAGCATTTT	CAWSAEANQPQHF
.	TRBJ1-1	.	TRBV27	TGTGCCAGCAGTTTAAACAGGCAATACACTGAAGCTTTCTTT	CASSLNRQYTEAFF
.	TRBJ1-5	.	TRBV7-2	TGTGCCAGCAGCTTAGAGTCGGGCGGGCCGCCCCAGCATTTT	CASSLESGGPPQHF
.	TRBJ1-4	.	TRBV28	TGTGCCAGCAGTTCACCGGGGTTGACTAATGAAAAACTGTTTTTT	CASSSPGLTNEKLFF
.	TRBJ2-7	TRBD2	TRBV6-5	TGTGCCAGCGCAATAGCGGGAGTGGGCTCCTACGAGCAGTACTTC	CASAIAGVGSYEQYF
.	TRBJ2-1	.	TRBV5-1	TGCGCCAGCAGCTTGGATTCTAGCGACCATCTTAGGGATGAGCAGTTCTTC	CASSLDSSDHLRDEQFF
.	TRBJ2-7	TRBD2	TRBV5-1	TGCGCCAGCGGGGCTAGCGGAACCTACGAGCAGTACTTC	CASGASGTYEQYF
.	TRBJ1-2	TRBD1	TRBV7-8	TGTGCCAGCAGCTTAGAAACAGGGGGGAGCTACACCTTC	CASSLETGGSYTF
.	TRBJ1-5	.	TRBV28	TGTGCCAGCCCCTCGAATCAGCCCCAGCATTTT	CASPSNQPQHF
.	TRBJ2-1	TRBD1	TRBV5-1	TGCGCCAGCAGCGTCGGGACAGCAATAAACAATGAGCAGTTCTTC	CASSVGTAINNEQFF
.	TRBJ1-2	.	TRBV12-3/TRBV12-4	TGTGCCAGCGGCCGGGACATCTATGGCTACACCTTC	CASGRDIYGYTF
.	TRBJ1-5	.	TRBV7-2	TGTGCCAGCAGTATAGGGGTTCAGCCCCAGCATTTT	CASSIGVQPQHF
.	TRBJ2-3	TRBD2	TRBV2	TGTGCCAGCAGTGAGTGGGGGGGGACAGATACGCAGTATTTT	CASSEWGGTDTQYF
.	TRBJ1-4	.	TRBV3-1/TRBV3-2	TGTGCCAGCAGCCGGCGGGACAATGAAAAACTGTTTTTT	CASSRRDNEKLFF
.	TRBJ1-1	TRBD1	TRBV5-4	TGTGCCAGCAGCTTGGGACAGGGTTTGACTGAAGCTTTCTTT	CASSLGQGLTEAFF
once	TRBJ2-1	TRBD2	TRBV4-1	TGCGCCAGCAGCCAAGAAACGGCCGGGACTAGCTCCTACAATGAGCAGTTCTTC	CASSQETAGTSSYNEQFF
.	TRBJ2-2	.	TRBV7-2	TGTGCCAGCAGTCCAAGAGGGGACTGGGGTAACACCGGGGAGCTGTTTTTT	CASSPRGDWGNTGELFF
.	TRBJ2-2	TRBD1	TRBV19	TGTGCCAGTAGGGAGACAGGGTGGGTTTCCGGGGAGCTGTTTTTT	CASRETGWVSGELFF
.	TRBJ1-1	.	TRBV27	TGTGCCAGCAGTTTAGAAGGGGACACTGAAGCTTTCTTT	CASSLEGDTEAFF
.	TRBJ1-5	.	TRBV2	TGTGCCAGTACCCCAGGGGCAAGCAATCAGCCCCAGCATTTT	CASTPGASNQPQHF
.	TRBJ1-1	TRBD1	TRBV5-1	TGCGCCAGCAGCCCCGGGACAGTCAACACTGAAGCTTTCTTT	CASSPGTVNTEAFF
.	TRBJ1-1	.	TRBV6-5	TGTGCCAGCAGGGATGGACGGGAGAACACTGAAGCTTTCTTT	CASRDGRENTEAFF
.	TRBJ2-7	.	TRBV30	TGTGCCTGGAGTGTATACTACGAGCAGTACTTC	CAWSVYYEQYF
.	TRBJ2-7	TRBD2	TRBV27	TGTGCCAGCAGTTTATATAGCGGGGATCTCCGTGGGAACGAGCAGTACTTC	CASSLYSGDLRGNEQYF
.	TRBJ2-7	.	TRBV11-2	TGTGCCAGCAGATCAGGAATTTACGAGCAGTACTTC	CASRSGIYEQYF
once	TRBJ2-1	TRBD2	TRBV6-4	TGTGCCAGCAGTCCTAGCGGGGATTACAATGAGCAGTTCTTC	CASSPSGDYNEQFF
.	TRBJ2-1	TRBD1	TRBV5-1	TGCGCCAGCAGCTTAGGGACAGGGGTGTACAATGAGCAGTTCTTC	CASSLGTGVYNEQFF